This TCR beta chain was identified during a study of blood T cell repertoires in COVID-19. Study-level background: Sample material is recorded as cDNA or gDNA derived from T cells, B-cell-depleted T cells, or PBMCs.

CDR1 is MNHEY, CDR2 SMNVEV, per germline (reference sequence). The CDR3 covers 17 residues. V was pared by 3 bases and J by 3 bases, with 14 bases of the junction left unmatched. As handled by the study authors: Amplification of reference gene primers provided the estimated nucleated cell counts. Assay used: immunoSEQ multiplex PCR; TCRdb lists only in-frame clones, some missing. V and J calls plus clone size are reproduced from that table; the DNA served to infer D and trimming. Among approximately 210,000 clones, about 85% were seen once, and the ten largest hold around 0.7%. Input material: peripheral blood. The chain carries TRBV27 and TRBJ2-7, with 7 bases matching TRBD2. The source of this sequence is a man aged 40-50 years with acute or convalescent COVID-19. The CDR3 DNA is TGTGCCAGCAGTTTGTCTGGGGGGGGGACTATCGTCTACGAGCAGTACTTC. Its translation is CASSLSGGGTIVYEQYF.